This T cell receptor beta chain emerged from a study of blood T cells in healthy people across ages. The CDR3 covers 13 residues. The germline CDR1 and CDR2 sequences are SGHTA and FQGNSA. V dropped 5 bases and J dropped 13 bases, with 18 bases sitting between them. The use of a sample-barcoded 5' primer and a J-beta primer mix characterized a second PCR of 7 to 11 cycles. TCRdb ran MiXCR on the 5' RACE reads and lists one entry per CDR3 protein. The data hold hundreds of thousands of distinct CDR3 sequences, with around 49% observed a single time. The chain has TRBV7-2 and TRBJ2-1; D unresolved. Sequenced sample: blood. The receptor's source is a woman aged 55-75 years in good health. CDR3 in DNA: TGTGCCAGCAGCACCGTCATCCAAGAGACCCAGTTCTTC. This codes for CASSTVIQETQFF.